Listed here are 9 T cell receptor beta chains from one sample, sequenced in a study of cytomegalovirus exposure and HLA in healthy donors. The PCR had 60 Vbeta and 13 Jbeta primers. Using immunoSEQ multiplex PCR, the repertoire was profiled, and TCRdb retains in-frame clones only, with some absent. Here the sample spans roughly 120,000 clones, roughly 70% being singletons. Material for sequencing was PBMCs. The receptors stem from a woman aged 25 to 39 in good health and CMV-seronegative.

The chain carries TRBV19 and TRBJ1-2, with 7 bases fitting TRBD1. The CDR3 extends over 15 amino acids. Germline CDR1 is LNHDA and CDR2 is SQIVND (reference sequence). J was trimmed by 4 bases and V by 5 bases; bases with no gene match: 10. This CDR3 is CASSSSDRRAYGYTF. The CDR3 coding sequence is TGTGCCAGTAGTTCATCGGACAGGCGGGCCTATGGCTACACCTTC.

The CDR3 spells CASSLSTGSNQPQHF. CDR3 DNA sequence: TGTGCCAGCAGCTTATCGACAGGAAGCAATCAGCCCCAGCATTTT. The V call is TRBV11-2, the J call TRBJ1-5, with a possible D match to TRBD1 (6 bases). The CDR3 is 15 residues long. The germline gives CDR1 SGHAT, CDR2 FQNNGV. V was clipped by 2 bases and J by 1 base, with 9 bases between them.

This chain joins TRBV5-1 and TRBJ2-2; the match to TRBD2 covers 8 bases. The V segment lost 2 bases and the J segment 2 bases; nucleotides outside the gene matches: 2. The CDR3 is 15 residues long. Germline V lookup: CDR1 SGHRS, CDR2 YFSETQ. The CDR3 DNA reads as TGCGCCAGCAGCTTAAGCGGGAGAAACACCGGGGAGCTGTTTTTT. Its protein is CASSLSGRNTGELFF.

This rearrangement joins TRBV28 to TRBJ2-7; 9 bases align to TRBD2. Per the germline V gene, CDR1 is MDHEN and CDR2 is SYDVKM. J was trimmed by 4 bases and V by 5 bases; bases with no gene match: 6. The CDR3 is 14 residues long. The CDR3 loop reads CASSLSGGLYEQYF. In DNA form, the CDR3 reads TGTGCCAGCAGTCTTAGCGGGGGACTGTACGAGCAGTACTTC.

This rearrangement joins TRBV5-1 to TRBJ2-1; 8 nucleotides match TRBD2. The CDR3 consists of 18 residues. Germline V gene data show CDR1 as SGHRS and CDR2 as YFSETQ. The junction had 11 bases not matched to a gene; V was cut back by 3 bases and J by 0 bases. CDR3: CASSSSRLAPSSYNEQFF. The CDR3, as DNA: TGCGCCAGCAGCTCTTCCCGACTAGCGCCGAGCTCCTACAATGAGCAGTTCTTC. The complete variable domain, with remaining parts taken from reference TRBV5-1 and TRBJ2-1, reads KAGVTQTPRYLIKTRGQQVTLSCSPISGHRSVSWYQQTPGQGLQFLFEYFSETQRNKGNFPGRFSGRQFSNSRSEMNVSTLELGDSALYLCASSSSRLAPSSYNEQFFGPGTRLTVL.

CDR3 region: CASTPQETQYF. CDR3 in DNA: TGCGCCAGCACCCCACAAGAGACCCAGTACTTC. V usage is TRBV5-1 and J usage is TRBJ2-5; D not certain. This CDR3 contains 11 residues. Germline CDR1 SGHRS, CDR2 YFSETQ. V lost 6 bases and J 2 bases, leaving 5 bases between the germline ends.

V gene TRBV6-5 combines with J gene TRBJ1-1, with D maybe TRBD1 (6 bases). Germline assignment: CDR1 MNHEY and CDR2 SVGAGI. Trimming left V 6 bases short and J 6 bases short, with 17 bases between. The CDR3 sequence is 14 residues long. The chain's CDR3 is CASSLQGRGAEAFF. The DNA for the CDR3 is TGTGCCAGCAGCTTACAGGGACGGGGCGCTGAAGCTTTCTTT.

The chain carries TRBV28 and TRBJ1-1, with 8 bases that match TRBD1. Trimming removed 6 bases from V and 5 bases from J; junction bases left unmatched: 5. This CDR3 region has 13 residues. The V gene's germline CDR1 is MDHEN and CDR2 SYDVKM. CDR3 in DNA: TGTGCCAGCAGAGCAGGGGGCGCGACTGAAGCTTTCTTT. Translated: CASRAGGATEAFF.

V gene TRBV20-1 combines with J gene TRBJ2-5; unclear D gene. Germline V gives CDR1 DFQATT, CDR2 SNEGSKA (reference sequence). This CDR3 has 10 amino acids. V was cut by 3 bases and J by 5 bases, with 4 bases left in between. CDR3 residues: CSASLETQYF. Written as DNA, the CDR3 is TGCAGTGCTAGCTTGGAGACCCAGTACTTC.